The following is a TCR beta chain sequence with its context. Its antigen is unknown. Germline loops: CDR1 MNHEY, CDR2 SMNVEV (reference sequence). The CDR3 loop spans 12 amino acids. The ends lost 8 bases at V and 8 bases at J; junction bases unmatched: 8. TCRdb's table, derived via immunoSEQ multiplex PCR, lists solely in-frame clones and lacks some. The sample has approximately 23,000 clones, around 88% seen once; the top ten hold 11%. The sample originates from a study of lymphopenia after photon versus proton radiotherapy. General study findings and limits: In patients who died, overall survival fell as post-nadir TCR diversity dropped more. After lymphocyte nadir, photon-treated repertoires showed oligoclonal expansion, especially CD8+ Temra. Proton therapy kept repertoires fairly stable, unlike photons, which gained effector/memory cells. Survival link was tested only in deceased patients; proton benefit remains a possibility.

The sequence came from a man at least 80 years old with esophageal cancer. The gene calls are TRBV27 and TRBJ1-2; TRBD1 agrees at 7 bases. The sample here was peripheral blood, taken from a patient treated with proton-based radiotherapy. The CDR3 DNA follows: TGTGCCAGCCGGGGACAGCCAGGGGGCTACACCTTC. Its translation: CASRGQPGGYTF.